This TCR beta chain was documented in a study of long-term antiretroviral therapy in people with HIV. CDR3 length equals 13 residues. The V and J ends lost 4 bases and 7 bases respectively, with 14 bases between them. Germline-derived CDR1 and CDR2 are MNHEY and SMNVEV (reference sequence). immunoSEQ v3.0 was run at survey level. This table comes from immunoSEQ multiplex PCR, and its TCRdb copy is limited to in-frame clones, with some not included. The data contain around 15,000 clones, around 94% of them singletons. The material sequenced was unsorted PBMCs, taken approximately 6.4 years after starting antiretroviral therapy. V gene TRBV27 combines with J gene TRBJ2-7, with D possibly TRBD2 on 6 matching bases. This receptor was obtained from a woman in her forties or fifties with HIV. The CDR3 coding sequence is TGTGCCAGCAGTTCGCTCTTGGGGGGTGAGCAGTACTTC. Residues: CASSSLLGGEQYF.